This TCR beta chain was identified during a study of Ad26.COV2.S vaccination and SARS-CoV-2 variants. Worth noting for this clone: Its antigen is unidentified.

Profiling relied on immunoSEQ multiplex PCR, and the TCRdb table lists in-frame clones only, not all of them. The sample lists 300,000 to 450,000 clones, roughly nine tenths occurring once. Points from the study as a whole: Vaccine and placebo recipients had similar non-spike TCR breadth. After vaccination, substantial breadth of spike-specific CD8+ and CD4+ responses was reported. People who got the vaccine had more spike-specific TCR breadth than people who got placebo.

This clonotype was obtained from a human donor who had recovered from COVID-19. The source was peripheral blood, collected after recovery from COVID-19.

CDR3 nucleotide sequence: TGTGCCATCAGTGAGTTGGGACAGGGGAAAAAAGGCTATGGCTACACCTTC. This sequence encodes CAISELGQGKKGYGYTF. The chain uses TRBV10-3 and TRBJ1-2; 10 nucleotides agree with TRBD1. The CDR3 has 17 residues. The V gene end was trimmed by 1 base and the J gene end by 4 bases; junction bases not matched to a gene: 9. CDR1 is ENHRY and CDR2 is SYGVKD in the germline V gene.